Listed below are T cell receptor beta chains from one sample, sequenced in a study of T cells after yellow fever vaccination. TCRdb passed the 5' RACE reads through MiXCR, listing each CDR3 protein once. The sample shows roughly 350,000 distinct CDR3 sequences, about 4% of them seen only once. The source was PBMCs, collected 5 days after the yellow fever booster vaccination. The receptors stem from a man between 18 and 29 years old who received the YFV17D yellow fever vaccine. Each CDR3 is given with its conserved first and last residue. Clone size is given for some rows only: seen once, a few or many times, or a class if the clone is expanded.

CDR3aa	j_gene	abundance	v_gene
CASSFSQGTTEAFF	TRBJ1-1	.	TRBV12-3/TRBV12-4
CSGKTGLRTGELFF	TRBJ2-2	.	TRBV29-1
CSARETGLGETQYF	TRBJ2-5	many	TRBV20-1
CASSQKAGVANYGYTF	TRBJ1-2	many	TRBV4-2
CSARTGGFYEQYF	TRBJ2-7	few	TRBV20-1
CASSEYGDSSGGFQETQYF	TRBJ2-5	.	TRBV25-1
CASSQEPLHEQFF	TRBJ2-1	few	TRBV3-1
CASSLRGPGDTQYF	TRBJ2-3	.	TRBV5-1
CASSLGGQYWDEQFF	TRBJ2-1	many	TRBV7-6
CSVEWTGNTEAFF	TRBJ1-1	few	TRBV29-1
CSARAGSSNQPQHF	TRBJ1-5	many	TRBV20-1
CASSVIPGQGNYGYTF	TRBJ1-2	many	TRBV5-1
CAIGPPQGQPQHF	TRBJ1-5	.	TRBV10-3
CASSSGIQGAEAFF	TRBJ1-1	.	TRBV5-1
CASSRTGLAEGTDTQYF	TRBJ2-3	few	TRBV18